This passage covers 18 T cell receptor beta chains from one sample sequenced in a study of shared clonotypes between healthy human individuals. The assay was immunoSEQ multiplex PCR, and TCRdb's table has in-frame clones only and misses some. The data contain 2 million to 2.5 million clones, about 90% of them singletons. Sequences were obtained from naive CD4+ T cells from PBMCs. The subset here: CD45RA+ positively selected. All receptors come from a man between 18 and 35 years old in good health. Some clones in this sample may be carry-over from other donors' samples.

The chain carries TRBV14 and TRBJ2-2, with 9 bases matching TRBD1. V lost 3 bases to trimming and J lost 7 bases; unmatched junction nucleotides: 6. This CDR3 contains 15 residues. Germline assignment: CDR1 SGHDN and CDR2 FVKESK. CDR3 sequence (DNA): TGTGCCAGCAGCCACAGCACAGGGGGCGACGGGGAGCTGTTTTTT. Translation: CASSHSTGGDGELFF.

The rearrangement uses TRBV5-4 and TRBJ1-4; D ambiguous. Germline V CDR1 and CDR2: SGHNT, YYREEE (reference sequence). V lost 3 bases and J 8 bases, leaving 17 bases between the germline ends. The CDR3 runs to 15 residues. CDR3 bases: TGTGCCAGCAGCTCCATGATCGACCGATCGGAAAAACTGTTTTTT. Its translation: CASSSMIDRSEKLFF.

This clone was recorded once. This sequence joins TRBV7-2 and TRBJ1-2; D is undetermined. The CDR3 is 14 residues long. The germline V gene encodes CDR1 SGHTA and CDR2 FQGNSA. V shed 2 bases and J shed 6 bases, with 13 bases lying between them. The CDR3 region has the DNA TGTGCCAGCAGCTTAAGGTATACAGTCGATGGCTACACCTTC. This codes for CASSLRYTVDGYTF.

This chain connects TRBV19 to TRBJ2-6, with a weak D call TRBD1 (5 bases). The CDR3 loop spans 18 amino acids. Trimming left V 4 bases short and J 0 bases short, with 16 bases between. The germline CDR1 and CDR2 sequences are LNHDA and SQIVND (reference sequence). The DNA for the CDR3 is TGTGCCAGTAGTACCACAGGTTACCTACCCTCTGGGGCCAACGTCCTGACTTTC. As protein: CASSTTGYLPSGANVLTF.

The chain recombines TRBV7-9 with TRBJ2-1; 11 positions match TRBD1. This CDR3 is built from 17 residues. Looked up from germline, CDR1 is SEHNR and CDR2 is FQNEAQ (reference sequence). Trimming removed 5 bases from V and 4 bases from J; junction bases left unmatched: 10. The CDR3 here is CASSPDRDRGFYNEQFF. As DNA, the CDR3 is TGTGCCAGCAGCCCAGATCGGGACAGGGGGTTTTACAATGAGCAGTTCTTC.

The V call is TRBV4-2, the J call TRBJ1-3, with D perhaps matching TRBD1 (5 bases). This CDR3 comprises 17 residues. V lost 0 bases and J 4 bases, leaving 16 bases between the germline ends. Germline V CDR1 and CDR2: LGHNA, YNFKEQ. DNA of the CDR3: TGTGCCAGCAGCCAAGATTGGAGCGGGGGGAGCGGAAACACCATATATTTT. This gives the protein CASSQDWSGGSGNTIYF.

The rearrangement links TRBV28 to TRBJ1-1; D may be TRBD1 (6 bases). Germline V gene data show CDR1 as MDHEN and CDR2 as SYDVKM. V lost 9 bases and J lost 0, with 26 bases in between. The CDR3 is made up of 18 amino acids. CDR3 amino acids: CASTISGHPNMMNTEAFF. CDR3 sequence (DNA): TGTGCCAGTACCATATCGGGACACCCAAATATGATGAACACTGAAGCTTTCTTT.

V gene TRBV28 combines with J gene TRBJ1-5; D is uncertain. Germline V gene data show CDR1 as MDHEN and CDR2 as SYDVKM. V shed 7 bases and J shed 1 base, with 8 bases lying between them. The CDR3 is 13 amino acids. In DNA form, the CDR3 reads TGTGCCAGCAAGATTAGGAGCAATCAGCCCCAGCATTTT. Translation: CASKIRSNQPQHF.

The V call is TRBV5-1, the J call TRBJ2-7, with D uncertain. There are 13 residues in the CDR3. The germline V gene encodes CDR1 SGHRS and CDR2 YFSETQ. The germline V and J ends were trimmed by 0 bases and 6 bases, with 10 bases remaining between them. CDR3 region: CASSLVLDGEQYF. DNA of the CDR3: TGCGCCAGCAGCTTGGTATTGGACGGCGAGCAGTACTTC.

The chain employs TRBV7-2 and TRBJ2-6, with TRBD1 identical over 8 bases. CDR1 SGHTA and CDR2 FQGNSA come from the germline V gene. J lost 0 bases, V lost 5 bases, and 9 bases had no gene match. CDR3 length equals 18 residues. The CDR3 DNA sequence: TGTGCCAGCAGCGGTCAGGGGGCAAGGTCCTCTGGGGCCAACGTCCTGACTTTC. Translating it yields CASSGQGARSSGANVLTF.

The chain recombines TRBV6-1 with TRBJ1-1; D is uncertain. CDR3 length equals 12 residues. V lost 2 bases to trimming and J lost 7 bases, with 8 bases between them. Germline assignment: CDR1 MNHNS and CDR2 SASEGT. In DNA form, the CDR3 reads TGTGCCAGCAGTGAATGGCCCTATGAAGCTTTCTTT. Translated, it gives CASSEWPYEAFF.

This chain connects TRBV6-6 to TRBJ1-1; D is ambiguous. The germline V gene encodes CDR1 MNHNY and CDR2 SVGAGI (reference sequence). V was cut by 6 bases and J by 5 bases, with 19 bases left in between. CDR3 length: 15 amino acids. The DNA of the CDR3 is TGTGCCAGCAGCCGAGGGCGGGGAGAGGGAACTGAAGCTTTCTTT. Its translation is CASSRGRGEGTEAFF.

The V gene is TRBV7-9, the J gene TRBJ2-7, with 13 nucleotides matching TRBD2. With 8 bases clipped from V and 9 bases from J, the junction kept 13 bases outside the gene matches. The germline gives CDR1 SEHNR, CDR2 FQNEAQ (reference sequence). The CDR3 spans 15 residues. The CDR3, as DNA: TGTGCCAGCGGGGAAAAGGGACTAGCGGGAAGTTGGCAGTACTTC. The encoded protein is CASGEKGLAGSWQYF.

The V call is TRBV10-3, the J call TRBJ1-4; D remains ambiguous. The V gene lost 7 bases and the J gene lost 4 bases, with 13 bases spanning the gap. The germline V gene encodes CDR1 ENHRY and CDR2 SYGVKD. CDR3 length: 14 amino acids. For the CDR3, the DNA is TGTGCCATCAAGGCGACGGCGGGTAATGAAAAACTGTTTTTT. It specifies CAIKATAGNEKLFF.

The rearrangement uses TRBV7-2 and TRBJ2-5; D possibly corresponds to TRBD1 (5 bases). V was cut by 0 bases and J by 5 bases, with 13 bases left in between. Germline lookup yields CDR1 SGHTA and CDR2 FQGNSA. The CDR3 runs to 15 residues. CDR3 coding DNA: TGTGCCAGCAGCTTAGCCCGCGCAGGGTTGGAGACCCAGTACTTC. Its translation is CASSLARAGLETQYF. Using reference TRBV7-2 and TRBJ2-5 for the parts outside the CDR3, the full variable domain is GAGVSQSPSNKVTEKGKDVELRCDPISGHTALYWYRQSLGQGLEFLIYFQGNSAPDKSGLPSDRFSAERTGGSVSTLTIQRTQQEDSAVYLCASSLARAGLETQYFGPGTRLLVL.

The chain combines TRBV21-1 with TRBJ2-4; the table's D call, TRBD1, has no DNA check behind it. TRBV21-1 is an annotated pseudogene. The CDR3 consists of 18 residues. CDR3 amino acids: CASSSTGTGLEAKNIQYF. The CDR3 DNA follows: TGTGCCAGCAGCAGTACCGGGACAGGGCTGGAAGCCAAAAACATTCAGTACTTC.

This clone was detected once. The chain combines TRBV7-3 with TRBJ1-1; 8 nucleotides align to TRBD1. Germline trimming cut 3 bases from V and 4 bases from J; bases unmatched to any gene: 4. Germline V CDR1 and CDR2: SGHTA, FQGTGA. This CDR3 is 14 amino acids long. The CDR3 region has the DNA TGTGCCAGCAGCTTGAACAGGGGGATCACTGAAGCTTTCTTT. Encoded protein: CASSLNRGITEAFF.

The gene calls are TRBV4-2 and TRBJ2-1; TRBD2 aligns across 10 bases. Germline CDR1 is LGHNA and CDR2 is YNFKEQ. This CDR3 has 16 residues. J was trimmed by 6 bases and V by 0 bases; bases with no gene match: 5. CDR3 nucleotides: TGTGCCAGCAGCCAAGACCGAGCGGGAGGGTTCAATGAGCAGTTCTTC. The encoded protein is CASSQDRAGGFNEQFF.